The 15 T cell receptor beta chains listed next were all sequenced from one sample in a study of Ad26.COV2.S vaccination and SARS-CoV-2 variants. Using immunoSEQ multiplex PCR, the repertoire was profiled, and TCRdb retains in-frame clones only, with some absent. This sample has about 280,000 clones; around 87% occur once, and the top ten carry more than 2.5%. Treatment meaning: some 19 received Ad26.COV2.S at low or high dose, single or two shots; several received placebo; per-sample allocation not given. Sampling happened 63 days after the first vaccine or placebo injection. Sequencing used peripheral blood, obtained in a trial of Ad26.COV2.S vaccine versus placebo. These receptors were collected from a person between 18 and 59 years old who received the Ad26.COV2.S COVID-19 vaccine or a placebo.

CDR3 bases: TGTGCCAGCGGCTACCTTAGGGAGCAGTACTTC. Amino acid sequence: CASGYLREQYF. The chain employs TRBV5-5 and TRBJ2-7; the D is unclear. The CDR3 is made up of 11 amino acids. Germline V CDR1 and CDR2: SGHKS, YYEKEE (reference sequence). Trimming shortened V by 7 bases and J by 7 bases, and 12 bases separated the two germline ends.

The CDR3 coding sequence is TGTGCCAGCAGTTTCGAGACTGAAGCTTTCTTT. This translates into CASSFETEAFF. The chain combines TRBV5-4 with TRBJ1-1; no firm D call. This CDR3 is 11 amino acids long. Germline values: CDR1 SGHNT, CDR2 YYREEE (reference sequence). Trimming cost V 5 bases and J 5 bases, with 7 bases left between them.

This chain connects TRBV5-1 to TRBJ2-3; 8 positions match TRBD1. The V gene end was trimmed by 6 bases and the J gene end by 3 bases; junction bases not matched to a gene: 6. CDR3 length: 14 residues. CDR1 is SGHRS, CDR2 YFSETQ, per germline. As DNA, the CDR3 is TGCGCCAGCATACAGGGGGAAGGAACAGATACGCAGTATTTT. Its protein is CASIQGEGTDTQYF. Drawing the rest from reference TRBV5-1 and TRBJ2-3, the complete variable domain is KAGVTQTPRYLIKTRGQQVTLSCSPISGHRSVSWYQQTPGQGLQFLFEYFSETQRNKGNFPGRFSGRQFSNSRSEMNVSTLELGDSALYLCASIQGEGTDTQYFGPGTRLTVL.

The chain has TRBV11-1 and TRBJ1-1; 7 bases fit TRBD1. The CDR3 consists of 14 residues. J was trimmed by 7 bases and V by 5 bases; bases with no gene match: 10. The germline gives CDR1 SGHAT, CDR2 FQDESV (reference sequence). CDR3 residues: CASSPPDRAGEAFF. The CDR3 DNA reads TGTGCCAGCAGCCCCCCCGACAGGGCTGGTGAAGCTTTCTTT.

V usage is TRBV25-1 and J usage is TRBJ2-7; 7 bases agree with TRBD1. CDR1 and CDR2 (germline): MGHDK, SYGVNS. This CDR3 spans 15 amino acids. J lost 3 bases, V lost 6 bases, and 11 bases had no gene match. CDR3 in DNA: TGTGCCAGCAGCGGGGATGGGACAGACCACTACGAGCAGTACTTC. It is translated as CASSGDGTDHYEQYF.

This rearrangement joins TRBV6-2 or TRBV6-3 to TRBJ1-5; D uncertain. CDR3 length: 16 residues. Trimming took off 0 bases at V and 0 bases at J, with 9 bases between the two ends. CDR1 is MNHEY and CDR2 is SVGEGT in the germline V gene. CDR3 DNA: TGTGCCAGCAGTTACTCGACGGGTTATAGCAATCAGCCCCAGCATTTT. Its protein product is CASSYSTGYSNQPQHF.

CDR3 nucleotides: TGTGCCAGCAGCCCCGAAATAGCGGGGGGATACACCGGGGAGCTGTTTTTT. This translates into CASSPEIAGGYTGELFF. The chain is built from TRBV7-2 and TRBJ2-2; TRBD2 matches 10 bases. The ends lost 5 bases at V and 3 bases at J; junction bases unmatched: 9. Germline CDR1 SGHTA, CDR2 FQGNSA. The length of the CDR3 is 17 residues.

The chain combines TRBV19 with TRBJ1-1; D ambiguous. This CDR3 has 11 residues. V lost 6 bases and J 5 bases, leaving 7 bases between the germline ends. The germline V gene encodes CDR1 LNHDA and CDR2 SQIVND (reference sequence). The CDR3 bases are TGTGCCAGTAGGGGTTATACTGAAGCTTTCTTT. It encodes CASRGYTEAFF.

The chain employs TRBV7-2 and TRBJ2-7, with 12 bases matching TRBD2. Trimming cost V 5 bases and J 0 bases; bases outside gene matches: 2. Germline CDR1 reads SGHTA; CDR2 reads FQGNSA. CDR3 length: 15 residues. CDR3 nucleotide sequence: TGTGCCAGCAGCGCTAGCGGGGGGGCCTCCTACGAGCAGTACTTC. Protein product: CASSASGGASYEQYF.

This chain links TRBV7-9 with TRBJ2-3; 9 nucleotides align to TRBD1. V trimming: 4 bases; J trimming: 3 bases; junction bases outside the gene matches: 5. CDR1 is SEHNR, CDR2 FQNEAQ, per germline (reference sequence). This CDR3 is 15 amino acids long. DNA for the CDR3: TGTGCCAGCAGCTCGTCGACAGGGGGAACAGATACGCAGTATTTT. It translates to CASSSSTGGTDTQYF.

The genes are TRBV5-1 and TRBJ1-6, with TRBD1 as a possible D gene (6 bases). Germline assignment: CDR1 SGHRS and CDR2 YFSETQ. Deletions cut 5 bases from V and 5 bases from J, with 14 bases between. The CDR3 totals 15 residues. CDR3 sequence reads: CASRVRGADNSPLHF. DNA of the CDR3: TGCGCCAGCAGGGTTCGGGGGGCTGATAATTCACCCCTCCACTTT.

This clone came up a few times. The chain has TRBV5-1 and TRBJ2-3; D perhaps matches TRBD2 (6 bases). CDR1 and CDR2 from the germline V gene are SGHRS and YFSETQ. The length of the CDR3 is 16 residues. Trimming removed 3 bases from V and 1 base from J, with 15 bases in between. The CDR3 spells CASSWGVRAGTDTQYF. For the CDR3, the DNA is TGCGCCAGCAGCTGGGGGGTTAGGGCTGGCACAGATACGCAGTATTTT.

This chain connects TRBV6-4 to TRBJ2-3, with D perhaps matching TRBD1 (6 bases). CDR1 and CDR2 from the germline V gene are MRHNA and SNTAGT. CDR3 size: 14 residues. V was pared by 8 bases and J by 3 bases, with 15 bases between. The CDR3 loop reads CASRPQGLTDTQYF. DNA of the CDR3: TGTGCCAGCCGCCCCCAGGGGTTAACAGATACGCAGTATTTT.

The chain has TRBV7-2 and TRBJ2-7, with 10 bases identical to TRBD2. V gave up 5 bases and J gave up 0 bases; unmatched junction bases: 7. Germline V gene lookup returns CDR1 SGHTA and CDR2 FQGNSA. This CDR3 contains 16 residues. The CDR3 DNA reads TGTGCCAGCAGCGCAAGCGGGAGGGCCTTCTCCTACGAGCAGTACTTC. It encodes CASSASGRAFSYEQYF.

The rearrangement uses TRBV18 and TRBJ2-1; 12 bases align to TRBD2. The CDR3 is 15 residues long. The V segment lost 0 bases and the J segment 6 bases; nucleotides outside the gene matches: 0. Germline CDR1 KGHSH, CDR2 LQKENI. The CDR3 DNA reads as TGTGCCAGCTCACCACCGGGACTAGCGGGCAATGAGCAGTTCTTC. This sequence encodes CASSPPGLAGNEQFF.